This T cell receptor beta chain stems from a study of vaccination effects on CD4 cells after COVID-19. Study-level findings and limits: Convalescent patients in the study were few, and early post-infection timepoints were absent. Nearly all vaccine-induced clones in healthy recipients recognized only SARS-CoV-2.

Details on this clone: The antigen remains undetermined.

Antigen-specific CD4+ T cells were expanded (with viral peptide pools) by the ViraFEST assay ahead of sequencing. CD4+ T cells were isolated after 10 days of culture. All study participants received two doses of BNT162b2 or mRNA-1273 vaccine. Vaccinated participants had no history of SARS-CoV-2 infection and tested negative for nucleocapsid antibodies. Trimming removed 4 bases from V and 1 base from J, with 7 bases in between. Per the germline V gene, CDR1 is MDHEN and CDR2 is SYDVKM. The length of the CDR3 is 14 residues. Some clones are missing from TCRdb's copy, which holds only in-frame ones; the method was immunoSEQ multiplex PCR. Of roughly 70,000 clones in the sample, roughly 80% were seen once.

J is TRBJ2-2 and V is TRBV28; D uncertain. This sample comprised CD4+ T cells from PBMCs cultured with HCoV-OC43 spike peptides, obtained after COVID-19 vaccination. Subset of the sample: HCoV-OC43 spike overlapping peptide pool stimulation. The sequence came from a human donor who received a COVID-19 vaccine. CDR3 residues: CASSYSLNTGELFF. The CDR3 nucleotides read TGTGCCAGCAGTTACTCGTTGAACACCGGGGAGCTGTTTTTT.